This TCR beta chain comes out of a study of cytomegalovirus exposure and HLA in healthy donors. Study-wide context: Assignment to the Caucasian-associated ancestry cluster applied to over 70% of the approximately 420 genotyped donors. Whole-study findings and limits: The authors reported that TCR beta sequences could predict HLA-A and HLA-B alleles. These predictions were accurate for most subjects in the first cohort. An apparent linkage of common viral pathogens to several of the most significant clusters emerged in a later analysis. In a later analysis, TCR beta V- and J-gene trimming was associated with a missense DCLRE1C variant.

The PCR used 60 Vbeta and 13 Jbeta primers. The repertoire was sequenced with immunoSEQ multiplex PCR; TCRdb's copy has only in-frame clones and lacks some. The data contain about 210,000 clones, 82% of them singletons. This clone was counted once. Its antigen remains unknown. The TCR comes from a man aged 40-49 years in good health and CMV-seropositive. Sequencing was done on a sample of PBMCs.

The CDR3 reads CASSSDGMNTEAFF. The DNA of the CDR3 is TGTGCCAGCAGTTCGGACGGGATGAACACTGAAGCTTTCTTT. V usage is TRBV27 and J usage is TRBJ1-1; D ambiguous. V lost 4 bases to trimming and J lost 0 bases, with 9 bases between them. Germline CDR1 is MNHEY and CDR2 is SMNVEV (reference sequence). The CDR3 consists of 14 residues.